A single sample is the source of the 5 T cell receptor beta chains below, sequenced in a study of blood T cell repertoires in COVID-19. Here immunoSEQ multiplex PCR was the method, and the copy in TCRdb shows in-frame clones only, minus some. This table holds under 500,000 clones, approximately 90% found once. The sample comprised PBMCs or T cells enriched from blood (not recorded which). The receptor set was obtained from a woman aged 18-30 years with acute COVID-19.

The chain is built from TRBV3-1 (or the pseudogene TRBV3-2) and TRBJ1-1; D remains unclear. The CDR3 sequence is 15 residues long. Trimming took 0 bases from V and 3 from J, leaving 11 bases between them. Germline V lookup: CDR1 LGHDT, CDR2 YNNKEL (reference sequence). CDR3 nucleotide sequence: TGTGCCAGCAGCCAAGATTTTAATGAGGACACTGAAGCTTTCTTT. Protein sequence: CASSQDFNEDTEAFF.

The chain is built from TRBV6-5 and TRBJ2-3, with D possibly being TRBD1 (5 bases). V lost 8 bases and J 2 bases, leaving 11 bases between the germline ends. Germline V gives CDR1 MNHEY, CDR2 SVGAGI. This CDR3 is 13 amino acids long. Here the CDR3 DNA reads TGTGCCAGCTCAAAAGGGGACACAGATACGCAGTATTTT. Protein: CASSKGDTDTQYF.

The J gene is TRBJ2-7, the V gene TRBV7-9, with TRBD2 identical over 11 bases. Germline V gives CDR1 SEHNR, CDR2 FQNEAQ (reference sequence). CDR3 length: 15 amino acids. V was pared by 5 bases and J by 1 base, with 4 bases of the junction left unmatched. The CDR3 protein is CASSPTSGSSYEQYF. The DNA of the CDR3 is TGTGCCAGCAGCCCCACTAGCGGGAGTTCCTACGAGCAGTACTTC. Looking up the rest from reference TRBV7-9 and TRBJ2-7 gives the full variable domain: DTGVSQNPRHKITKRGQNVTFRCDPISEHNRLYWYRQTLGQGPEFLTYFQNEAQLEKSRLLSDRFSAERPKGSFSTLEIQRTEQGDSAMYLCASSPTSGSSYEQYFGPGTRLTVT.

The V and J genes are TRBV4-2 and TRBJ2-7; TRBD1 matches 7 bases. Germline V gene data show CDR1 as LGHNA and CDR2 as YNFKEQ. This CDR3 comprises 16 residues. After removal of 0 bases from V and 1 base from J, the junction contained 6 bases not matched to a gene. The CDR3 sequence is CASSQEETGFSYEQYF. The CDR3 DNA reads TGTGCCAGCAGCCAAGAAGAGACAGGGTTTTCCTACGAGCAGTACTTC.

The V and J genes are TRBV27 and TRBJ1-2, with 10 bases identical to TRBD1. The germline V gene has CDR1 MNHEY and CDR2 SMNVEV (reference sequence). This CDR3 contains 15 residues. With V trimmed by 4 bases and J by 6 bases, 8 bases remained unmatched. The CDR3 protein is CASSSRDRGKDGYTF. Written as DNA, the CDR3 is TGTGCCAGCAGTTCCCGGGACAGGGGTAAGGATGGCTACACCTTC.